The 10 T cell receptor beta chains below were found in one sample sequenced in a study of blood T cells in healthy people across ages. The authors ran a second PCR of 7 to 11 cycles using a sample-barcoded 5' primer and a J-beta primer mix. In TCRdb, the 5' RACE reads were re-called with MiXCR into one record per CDR3 protein. The sample includes roughly 1 million distinct CDR3 sequences, 20% to 25% of them seen just once. The data were also submitted as part of a second study, on T cells of mothers and their children.

The source material was blood. Receptors originate from a girl aged 2 to 9 in good health.

This clonotype has a count of ten or more. The chain joins TRBV15 to TRBJ1-4; D ambiguous. The CDR3 totals 13 residues. Per the germline V gene, CDR1 is LNHNV and CDR2 is YYDKDF (reference sequence). Between the trimmed V and J ends, which lost 5 bases and 4 bases, there was a span of 8 bases. The CDR3, as DNA: TGTGCCACCAGCTCCGACCTTAATGAAAAACTGTTTTTT. Translation gives CATSSDLNEKLFF.

V usage is TRBV29-1 and J usage is TRBJ2-7, with 8 positions matching TRBD2. The V and J ends lost 7 bases and 3 bases, in that order; junction bases with no gene match: 5. There are 12 residues in the CDR3. Germline CDR1 is SQVTM and CDR2 is ANQGSEA. The CDR3 region is CSGSGSHYEQYF. CDR3 DNA: TGCAGCGGGAGCGGGAGCCACTACGAGCAGTACTTC.

J is TRBJ2-5 and V is TRBV20-1; 8 nucleotides agree with TRBD1. Judging by the DNA end, TRBJ2-1 fits better; the J call may be wrong. Germline CDR1 and CDR2: DFQATT and SNEGSKA (reference sequence). This CDR3 has 14 residues. This chain's CDR3 is CSASLGQALFEQFF. The CDR3 DNA is TGCAGTGCTAGCCTGGGACAGGCACTCTTTGAGCAGTTCTTC.

At least ten counts were recorded for this clonotype. The chain links TRBV9 to TRBJ2-5; 7 bases align to TRBD2. This CDR3 is 14 amino acids long. Germline assignment: CDR1 SGDLS and CDR2 YYNGEE. V shed 3 bases, J shed 2 bases, and the junction held 4 bases outside the gene matches. The CDR3: CASSDGTNQETQYF. DNA for the CDR3: TGTGCCAGCAGCGATGGGACTAATCAAGAGACCCAGTACTTC.

The gene calls are TRBV6-6 and TRBJ1-1; no clear D gene. V lost 7 bases and J lost 5, with 11 bases in between. The V gene's germline CDR1 is MNHNY and CDR2 SVGAGI (reference sequence). CDR3 length equals 12 residues. CDR3 in DNA: TGTGCCAGCAAAAGGGCAGATACTGAAGCTTTCTTT. Protein product: CASKRADTEAFF.

Ten or more counts support this clonotype. The chain combines TRBV7-2 with TRBJ2-5; tentatively, D is TRBD2 (6 bases). This CDR3 has 14 residues. V dropped 3 bases and J dropped 2 bases, with 10 bases sitting between them. Looked up from germline, CDR1 is SGHTA and CDR2 is FQGNSA. CDR3 loop: CASSLETSQETQYF. For the CDR3, the DNA is TGTGCCAGCAGCTTGGAGACTAGTCAAGAGACCCAGTACTTC.

The chain carries TRBV29-1 and TRBJ2-1, with TRBD2 matching over 8 bases. Germline CDR1 reads SQVTM; CDR2 reads ANQGSEA. Losses at the gene ends were 4 bases for V and 6 bases for J; bases not matched to a gene: 5. This CDR3 spans 13 amino acids. CDR3 DNA: TGCAGCGTTGGGGGACTAGAGGCCAATGAGCAGTTCTTC. Its protein product is CSVGGLEANEQFF.

This clonotype was observed a handful of times. The V and J genes are TRBV7-3 and TRBJ2-1; 12 nucleotides line up with TRBD2. The CDR3 has 16 residues. The J segment lost 8 bases and the V segment lost 3 bases, leaving 8 bases of the junction unmatched. CDR1 SGHTA and CDR2 FQGTGA come from the germline V gene. The CDR3 here is CASSLRTSGNRYEQFF. The CDR3 DNA is TGTGCCAGCAGCTTGCGGACTAGCGGGAATCGCTATGAGCAGTTCTTC. The full variable domain, with the rest looked up from reference TRBV7-3 and TRBJ2-1, is GAGVSQTPSNKVTEKGKYVELRCDPISGHTALYWYRQSLGQGPEFLIYFQGTGAADDSGLPNDRFFAVRPEGSVSTLKIQRTERGDSAVYLCASSLRTSGNRYEQFFGPGTRLTVL.

V and J are TRBV4-3 and TRBJ1-1; D remains unclear. This CDR3 region has 16 residues. V was shortened by 0 bases and J by 1 base, with 12 bases between the two germline ends. CDR1 is LGHNA and CDR2 is YSLEER in the germline V gene. The CDR3 protein is CASSQDTSGPNTEAFF. As DNA, the CDR3 is TGCGCCAGCAGCCAAGATACGTCCGGGCCGAACACTGAAGCTTTCTTT.

This clonotype was recorded many times. The chain recombines TRBV6-5 with TRBJ2-7, with TRBD1 matching over 11 bases. Trimming took 10 bases from V and 3 from J; bases not matched to a gene: 5. Germline loops: CDR1 MNHEY, CDR2 SVGAGI. CDR3 length: 13 amino acids. CDR3 sequence: CATSGTGGYEQYF. The CDR3 coding sequence is TGTGCCACCTCCGGGACAGGGGGCTACGAGCAGTACTTC.